The 32 T cell receptor beta chains in this list originate from one sample, sequenced in a study of T cells after yellow fever vaccination. TCRdb used MiXCR to reprocess the 5' RACE reads, holding one entry per CDR3 protein. In the table there are about 85,000 distinct CDR3 sequences, 10% to 15% of which are singletons. This material consisted of CD8+ T cells not binding an NS4B(214-222) dextramer, sorted from PBMCs, taken roughly 23 days after the first yellow fever vaccination. These receptor sequences come from a man younger than 30 who received the YFV17D yellow fever vaccine.

At least ten counts were recorded for this clonotype. The chain employs TRBV28 and TRBJ2-7; D is perhaps TRBD2 (7 bases). V was cut by 2 bases and J by 2 bases, with 10 bases left in between. In germline, CDR1 is MDHEN, CDR2 SYDVKM. CDR3 size: 14 residues. The CDR3 spells CASSLGRGPYEQYV. For the CDR3, the DNA is TGTGCCAGCAGTTTAGGGCGGGGGCCCTACGAGCAGTACGTC.

This clonotype was detected only a few times. V usage is TRBV6-5 and J usage is TRBJ2-3; D is unclear. There are 14 residues in the CDR3. The germline gives CDR1 MNHEY, CDR2 SVGAGI. V was clipped by 0 bases and J by 5 bases, with 9 bases between them. The DNA of the CDR3 is TGTGCCAGCAGTTACTCGAGCGTGCGAGATACGCAGTATTTT. It yields the protein CASSYSSVRDTQYF.

V is TRBV6-1 and J is TRBJ2-1; TRBD1 aligns across 9 bases. This CDR3 contains 15 residues. CDR1 and CDR2 (germline): MNHNS, SASEGT. V lost 7 bases to trimming and J lost 8 bases; unmatched junction nucleotides: 12. The CDR3: CASMKGTGRGDEQFF. CDR3 DNA: TGTGCCAGCATGAAGGGGACAGGGAGAGGAGATGAGCAGTTCTTC.

This clonotype was counted a few times. The chain has TRBV5-1 and TRBJ2-3, with TRBD2 matching 8 bases. Germline CDR1 SGHRS, CDR2 YFSETQ. This CDR3 contains 20 residues. V dropped 3 bases and J dropped 0; count of bases not matched to a gene: 18. CDR3 in DNA: TGCGCCAGCAGCTCCCCACCCGAATTAGGAGCGGGGGATAGCACAGATACGCAGTATTTT. This codes for CASSSPPELGAGDSTDTQYF.

The V call is TRBV12-3 or TRBV12-4, the J call TRBJ1-6; 7 nucleotides line up with TRBD1. V gave up 4 bases and J gave up 9 bases; unmatched junction bases: 9. This CDR3 is 15 amino acids long. CDR3 sequence (DNA): TGTGCCAGCAGTTCATCCCCCGCAGGGGGTTCACCCCTCCACTTT. This codes for CASSSSPAGGSPLHF.

This rearrangement joins TRBV11-1 to TRBJ2-3; possibly TRBD1 for D (5 bases). This CDR3 is 15 amino acids long. The V gene's germline CDR1 is SGHAT and CDR2 FQDESV (reference sequence). V gave up 0 bases and J gave up 5 bases, with 12 bases separating them. The CDR3 nucleotides read TGTGCCAGCAGCTTAGCGGTGGGGCCTGGAGATACGCAGTATTTT. Amino acid sequence: CASSLAVGPGDTQYF.

This clonotype appeared a few times. The CDR3 loop is CSASLDSQETQYF. As DNA, the CDR3 is TGCAGTGCTAGTCTGGACAGCCAAGAGACCCAGTACTTC. The chain joins TRBV20-1 to TRBJ2-5, with D perhaps TRBD1 (6 bases). The germline gives CDR1 DFQATT, CDR2 SNEGSKA (reference sequence). V lost 3 bases to trimming and J lost 1 base, with 9 bases between them. This CDR3 comprises 13 residues.

In DNA, the CDR3 is TGTGCCAGCAGCCCGGGCCCTTCTGTCATATACGAGCAGTACGTC. Translated, it gives CASSPGPSVIYEQYV. The chain uses TRBV5-4 and TRBJ2-7; D call uncertain. There are 15 residues in the CDR3. Germline V gene data show CDR1 as SGHNT and CDR2 as YYREEE (reference sequence). V lost 4 bases and J 4 bases, leaving 18 bases between the germline ends.

The chain combines TRBV29-1 with TRBJ1-2; D call uncertain. V was clipped by 5 bases and J by 4 bases, with 11 bases between them. In germline, CDR1 is SQVTM, CDR2 ANQGSEA. The CDR3 is 12 residues long. CDR3 bases: TGCAGCGTTCCGGACGGCATCTATGGCTACACCTTC. Protein product: CSVPDGIYGYTF.

The J gene is TRBJ2-3, the V gene TRBV11-2, with 9 positions matching TRBD2. V was pared by 0 bases and J by 1 base, with 8 bases of the junction left unmatched. The germline V gene has CDR1 SGHAT and CDR2 FQNNGV. This CDR3 comprises 18 residues. The CDR3 DNA is TGTGCCAGCAGCTTAGACTATATAGCGGGGGCCCGCACAGATACGCAGTATTTT. It is translated as CASSLDYIAGARTDTQYF.

In its sample, this clonotype was seen a few times. V usage is TRBV5-1 and J usage is TRBJ1-1, with 8 bases matching TRBD1. The trim removed 3 bases at V and 3 bases at J, leaving 16 bases unmatched. The germline CDR1 and CDR2 sequences are SGHRS and YFSETQ. The CDR3 runs 18 residues. In nucleotides, the CDR3 is TGCGCCAGCAGCTATAGGGCGCAGGGGGCGATATTTGACACTGAAGCTTTCTTT. Amino acids: CASSYRAQGAIFDTEAFF.

The chain employs TRBV27 and TRBJ2-7; D remains unclear. Trimming stripped 6 bases from V and 5 bases from J, with 23 bases between. Germline V gives CDR1 MNHEY, CDR2 SMNVEV (reference sequence). This CDR3 contains 16 residues. The CDR3 is CASSLLSQRSLDEQYF. CDR3 nucleotide sequence: TGTGCCAGCAGCCTTTTGTCGCAGAGAAGCCTGGACGAGCAGTACTTC.

There are a few counts of this clonotype. The rearrangement uses TRBV12-3 or TRBV12-4 and TRBJ2-7; D possibly matches TRBD1 or TRBD2 (5 bases each). This CDR3 spans 13 amino acids. V lost 5 bases and J lost 7, with 15 bases in between. CDR3 in DNA: TGTGCCAGCAGTGGGCGAGGGGCCGCTGAGCAGTACTTC. As protein: CASSGRGAAEQYF.

As for this clonotype: The junction departs from germline at one end; a sequencing error may be responsible. The chain has TRBV2 and TRBJ2-7; 9 bases line up with TRBD1. The CDR3 spans 14 residues. The germline CDR1 and CDR2 sequences are SNHLY and FYNNEI. The CDR3 loop reads CASREDRGIYEQYF. The CDR3, as DNA: TGTGCCAGCAGAGAAGACAGGGGGATATACGAGCAGTACTTC.

V gene TRBV12-3 or TRBV12-4 combines with J gene TRBJ1-6, with TRBD1 identical over 9 bases. This CDR3 spans 19 amino acids. Losses at the gene ends were 6 bases for V and 0 bases for J; bases not matched to a gene: 12. This CDR3 reads CASSTYGTGRSSYNSPLHF. Here the CDR3 DNA reads TGTGCCAGCAGCACCTACGGGACAGGGAGGAGCTCCTATAATTCACCCCTCCACTTT.

This clonotype appeared a few times. The chain uses TRBV11-2 and TRBJ2-3; D perhaps matches TRBD2 (5 bases). V gave up 5 bases and J gave up 0 bases, with 24 bases separating them. This CDR3 spans 19 amino acids. Germline-derived CDR1 and CDR2 are SGHAT and FQNNGV. CDR3: CASSPRTLGLVPSTDTQYF. CDR3 coding DNA: TGTGCCAGCAGCCCTAGAACACTAGGTCTCGTCCCTAGCACAGATACGCAGTATTTT. The variable domain in full, with the rest retrieved from reference TRBV11-2 and TRBJ2-3, is EAGVAQSPRYKIIEKRQSVAFWCNPISGHATLYWYQQILGQGPKLLIQFQNNGVVDDSQLPKDRFSAERLKGVDSTLKIQPAKLEDSAVYLCASSPRTLGLVPSTDTQYFGPGTRLTVL.

The rearrangement uses TRBV29-1 and TRBJ2-3; no clear D. The CDR3 covers 12 residues. V was shortened by 6 bases and J by 6 bases, with 13 bases between the two germline ends. CDR1 and CDR2 (germline): SQVTM, ANQGSEA. CDR3: CSVPRPADTQYF. The CDR3 DNA reads as TGCAGCGTCCCTCGACCCGCGGATACGCAGTATTTT.

This clonotype was recorded a few times. The V gene is TRBV20-1, the J gene TRBJ1-1; D gene ambiguous. This CDR3 region has 13 residues. V dropped 2 bases and J dropped 8 bases, with 15 bases sitting between them. The germline gives CDR1 DFQATT, CDR2 SNEGSKA (reference sequence). The CDR3 here is CSARPTLLREAFF. CDR3 nucleotides: TGCAGTGCTAGACCCACTCTCCTTCGGGAAGCTTTCTTT.

The V and J genes are TRBV4-3 and TRBJ1-2; D not resolved. CDR1 is LGHNA and CDR2 is YSLEER in the germline V gene. Trimming removed 1 base at V and 0 bases at J, with 9 bases between. The CDR3 loop spans 15 amino acids. The CDR3 spells CASSQGASTNYGYTF. In nucleotides, the CDR3 is TGCGCCAGCAGCCAAGGGGCTTCAACTAACTATGGCTACACCTTC.

This clonotype was detected only a few times. This chain joins TRBV15 and TRBJ2-1; D perhaps matches TRBD2 (5 bases). Per germline, CDR1 LNHNV and CDR2 YYDKDF (reference sequence). The CDR3 sequence is 12 residues long. Trimming shortened V by 4 bases and J by 8 bases, and 9 bases separated the two germline ends. CDR3 in DNA: TGTGCCACCAGCACCTACGGGGATGAGCAGTTCTTC. It translates to CATSTYGDEQFF. The entire variable domain, with the rest obtained from reference TRBV15 and TRBJ2-1, is as follows: DAMVIQNPRYQVTQFGKPVTLSCSQTLNHNVMYWYQQKSSQAPKLLFHYYDKDFNNEADTPDNFQSRRPNTSFCFLDIRSPGLGDTAMYLCATSTYGDEQFFGPGTRLTVL.

This chain uses TRBV7-9 with TRBJ2-5; TRBD2 agrees at 9 bases. Germline lookup yields CDR1 SEHNR and CDR2 FQNEAQ (reference sequence). The CDR3 loop spans 15 amino acids. Trimming took 3 bases from V and 2 from J; bases not matched to a gene: 4. The CDR3 here is CASSFLAGIQETQYF. The CDR3 DNA reads TGTGCCAGCAGCTTTCTAGCGGGGATTCAAGAGACCCAGTACTTC.

The sample holds many counts of this clonotype. V usage is TRBV12-3 or TRBV12-4 and J usage is TRBJ2-7; D is perhaps TRBD2 (5 bases). Between the trimmed V and J ends, which lost 5 bases and 7 bases, there was a span of 15 bases. The CDR3 contains 13 residues. The CDR3 here is CASSPGLWREQYF. The DNA of the CDR3 is TGTGCCAGCAGTCCCGGGTTGTGGAGGGAGCAGTACTTC.

V is TRBV7-9 and J is TRBJ2-1; the match to TRBD2 covers 10 bases. Germline lookup yields CDR1 SEHNR and CDR2 FQNEAQ (reference sequence). V shed 1 base, J shed 4 bases, and the junction held 1 base outside the gene matches. The CDR3 contains 15 residues. CDR3 bases: TGTGCCAGCAGCTTAGTACTAGCGGGGTACAATGAGCAGTTCTTC. As protein: CASSLVLAGYNEQFF. Using reference TRBV7-9 and TRBJ2-1 for the parts outside the CDR3, the full variable domain is DTGVSQNPRHKITKRGQNVTFRCDPISEHNRLYWYRQTLGQGPEFLTYFQNEAQLEKSRLLSDRFSAERPKGSFSTLEIQRTEQGDSAMYLCASSLVLAGYNEQFFGPGTRLTVL.

The genes are TRBV24-1 and TRBJ2-1; 9 bases match TRBD1. The CDR3 length is 18 residues. Germline CDR1 KGHDR, CDR2 SFDVKD. V lost 0 bases to trimming and J lost 3 bases; unmatched junction nucleotides: 8. In nucleotides, the CDR3 is TGTGCCACCAGTGATTTGCGATACGGGACAGGGCACTACAATGAGCAGTTCTTC. This sequence encodes CATSDLRYGTGHYNEQFF.

The V call is TRBV12-5, the J call TRBJ2-4, with D possibly TRBD2 on 5 matching bases. V lost 6 bases to trimming and J lost 1 base, with 16 bases between them. Germline CDR1 is LGHNT and CDR2 is FRNRAP. This CDR3 spans 16 amino acids. In nucleotides, the CDR3 is TGTGCTAGTGGCACGCCCGTGGAGGCGGCCAAAAACATTCAGTACTTC. This sequence encodes CASGTPVEAAKNIQYF. Based on the CDR3 plus reference TRBV12-5 and TRBJ2-4, the full variable domain is DARVTQTPRHKVTEMGQEVTMRCQPILGHNTVFWYRQTMMQGLELLAYFRNRAPLDDSGMPKDRFSAEMPDATLATLKIQPSEPRDSAVYFCASGTPVEAAKNIQYFGAGTRLSVL.

The chain carries TRBV4-3 and TRBJ1-1; D unresolved. CDR1 is LGHNA, CDR2 YSLEER, per germline. CDR3 length: 14 residues. V shed 0 bases and J shed 2 bases, with 7 bases lying between them. The CDR3 bases are TGCGCCAGCAGCCAAGATTCGGGTAACACTGAAGCTTTCTTT. This encodes CASSQDSGNTEAFF.

In this sample, this clonotype turned up a few times. This chain joins TRBV3-1 and TRBJ2-3; D is ambiguous. CDR3 length equals 13 residues. Germline lookup yields CDR1 LGHDT and CDR2 YNNKEL (reference sequence). The V end was cut by 0 bases, the J end by 4 bases, with 5 bases between. The CDR3 sequence is CASSQDYPDTQYF. The CDR3 bases are TGTGCCAGCAGCCAAGATTACCCAGATACGCAGTATTTT.

The table lists this clonotype with a few counts. The chain carries TRBV4-1 and TRBJ2-7; 7 positions match TRBD2. The CDR3 contains 13 residues. Germline V gene sequence: CDR1 MGHRA, CDR2 YSYEKL. J lost 7 bases, V lost 2 bases, and 5 bases had no gene match. Written as DNA, the CDR3 is TGCGCCAGCAGCCAATCGTGGGGGGGGGAGCAGTACGTC. The encoded protein is CASSQSWGGEQYV.

This clonotype came up a few times. The chain has TRBV29-1 and TRBJ1-1; TRBD1 matches 9 bases. The CDR3 extends over 14 amino acids. V shed 3 bases, J shed 1 base, and the junction held 3 bases outside the gene matches. The germline gives CDR1 SQVTM, CDR2 ANQGSEA. CDR3 DNA: TGCAGCGTTGAGGGGACAGGGACGAACACTGAAGCTTTCTTT. Protein: CSVEGTGTNTEAFF.

This clonotype turned up a few times. This chain joins TRBV19 and TRBJ1-5; D ambiguous. Trimming removed 5 bases at V and 1 base at J, with 9 bases between. Germline CDR1 reads LNHDA; CDR2 reads SQIVND (reference sequence). The CDR3 consists of 14 residues. The CDR3 is CASSPLLSNQPQHF. The CDR3, as DNA: TGTGCCAGTAGTCCCCTCTTGAGCAATCAGCCCCAGCATTTT.

CDR3 loop: CASSRRDRNEKLFF. DNA for the CDR3: TGTGCCAGCAGCCGACGGGACAGGAATGAAAAACTGTTTTTT. The V gene is TRBV11-1, the J gene TRBJ1-4; 8 nucleotides match TRBD1. Germline CDR1 reads SGHAT; CDR2 reads FQDESV (reference sequence). This CDR3 is built from 14 residues. The V and J ends lost 5 bases and 5 bases, in that order; junction bases with no gene match: 4.

This clonotype was counted ten times or more. CDR3 loop: CSVAVMNTEAFF. CDR3 sequence (DNA): TGCAGCGTCGCAGTTATGAACACTGAAGCTTTCTTT. The chain uses TRBV29-1 and TRBJ1-1, with unresolved D. The CDR3 is 12 amino acids. In germline, CDR1 is SQVTM, CDR2 ANQGSEA. The V and J ends lost 6 bases and 0 bases respectively, with 8 bases between them.